A single sample gave rise to the 16 T cell receptor beta chains below, sequenced in a study of T cells expressing NK-cell markers. Reanalyzing the 5' RACE reads, TCRdb keeps one entry per CDR3 protein, without DNA. Its clone listing holds about 170,000 distinct CDR3 sequences. Sequenced input: blood T cells: a sorted CD56 or NKG2C T cell subset, CD4+ or CD8+ T cells, or bulk PBMC T cells (not recorded which). The source of these receptors is a man aged 18 to 69 in good health.

V and J are TRBV15 and TRBJ2-7; the TCRdb call, TRBD1, lacks DNA for checking. This CDR3 spans 15 amino acids. Germline V CDR1 and CDR2: LNHNV, YYDKDF (reference sequence). The CDR3 spells CATSRPGQGSYEQYF.

The chain recombines TRBV5-4 with TRBJ2-7; there is no DNA to check the TCRdb D call of TRBD1. CDR1 is SGHNT and CDR2 is YYREEE in the germline V gene (reference sequence). The CDR3 length is 16 residues. CDR3 amino acids: CASSLGPGQGGYEQYF.

This chain connects TRBV12-3 or TRBV12-4 to TRBJ2-7; TCRdb outputs TRBD1, but without DNA this stays unchecked. The CDR3 covers 13 residues. The CDR3 loop reads CASRGAMVHEQYF.

The chain uses TRBV7-9 and TRBJ2-7; TCRdb's D call of TRBD1 is untestable without DNA. The length of the CDR3 is 17 residues. The germline gives CDR1 SEHNR, CDR2 FQNEAQ (reference sequence). CDR3 sequence reads: CASSSLGTGRSSYEQYF.

This chain uses TRBV4-1 with TRBJ2-7; without DNA, the TCRdb call of TRBD2 cannot be checked. This CDR3 is 18 amino acids long. CDR1 and CDR2 (germline): MGHRA, YSYEKL. The CDR3 reads CASSQDNGLLVKGYEQYF.

The chain is built from TRBV4-1 and TRBJ2-3; with no DNA, the TCRdb D assignment of TRBD1 cannot be verified. CDR1 and CDR2 from the germline V gene are MGHRA and YSYEKL. CDR3 length: 15 residues. This CDR3 is CASSRTVGGLDTQYF.

The chain has TRBV28 and TRBJ2-1; the D call of TRBD2 rests on TCRdb alone, since no DNA is present to check it. The CDR3 length is 15 residues. The germline V gene encodes CDR1 MDHEN and CDR2 SYDVKM. The CDR3 here is CASSLSGTAANEQFF.

V usage is TRBV4-1 and J usage is TRBJ1-5; TCRdb reports TRBD1, a call that lacks DNA to check it against. Per germline, CDR1 MGHRA and CDR2 YSYEKL. The CDR3 has 15 residues. CDR3 amino acids: CASSLGAVGNQPQHF.

J is TRBJ2-3 and V is TRBV7-8; TCRdb's D call, TRBD1, is unchecked because there is no DNA. The CDR3 runs 16 residues. Germline assignment: CDR1 SGHVS and CDR2 FQNEAQ. Here the CDR3 reads CASSLGGGPKTDTQYF. The full variable domain, rest sourced from reference TRBV7-8 and TRBJ2-3, is GAGVSQSPRYKVAKRGQDVALRCDPISGHVSLFWYQQALGQGPEFLTYFQNEAQLDKSGLPSDRFFAERPEGSVSTLKIQRTQQEDSAVYLCASSLGGGPKTDTQYFGPGTRLTVL.

This rearrangement joins TRBV28 to TRBJ2-3; the D gene TCRdb calls, TRBD2, cannot be checked with no DNA. The CDR3 runs to 12 residues. Germline values: CDR1 MDHEN, CDR2 SYDVKM. CDR3 loop: CASSPGGNTQYF.

The V call is TRBV6-5, the J call TRBJ2-5. CDR3 length equals 12 residues. In germline, CDR1 is MNHEY, CDR2 SVGAGI. The CDR3 loop is CASSPNAETQYF.

The V and J genes are TRBV29-1 and TRBJ2-3; absent DNA, TCRdb's TRBD1 call cannot be checked. From germline, CDR1 is SQVTM and CDR2 ANQGSEA. The CDR3 length is 13 residues. The CDR3 loop is CSVYLGAPDTQYF.

V is TRBV29-1 and J is TRBJ2-1. CDR3 length: 12 amino acids. The V gene's germline CDR1 is SQVTM and CDR2 ANQGSEA. The CDR3 region is CSVLGGNNEQFF.

The chain has TRBV11-2 and TRBJ2-7; TCRdb outputs TRBD2, but without DNA this stays unchecked. CDR3 length: 13 residues. Germline V gives CDR1 SGHAT, CDR2 FQNNGV. The CDR3 is CASSASTALEQYF.

The CDR3 protein is CASSPRGPSEQYF. V usage is TRBV25-1 and J usage is TRBJ2-7; TCRdb proposes TRBD2, but this gene call is untestable without DNA. CDR1 is MGHDK, CDR2 SYGVNS, per germline. The CDR3 runs 13 residues.

The J gene is TRBJ2-1, the V gene TRBV9; the TRBD1 assignment by TCRdb is unverifiable without DNA. The germline CDR1 and CDR2 sequences are SGDLS and YYNGEE. The CDR3 extends over 17 amino acids. The CDR3 loop reads CASSLDVTGTGNNEQFF.